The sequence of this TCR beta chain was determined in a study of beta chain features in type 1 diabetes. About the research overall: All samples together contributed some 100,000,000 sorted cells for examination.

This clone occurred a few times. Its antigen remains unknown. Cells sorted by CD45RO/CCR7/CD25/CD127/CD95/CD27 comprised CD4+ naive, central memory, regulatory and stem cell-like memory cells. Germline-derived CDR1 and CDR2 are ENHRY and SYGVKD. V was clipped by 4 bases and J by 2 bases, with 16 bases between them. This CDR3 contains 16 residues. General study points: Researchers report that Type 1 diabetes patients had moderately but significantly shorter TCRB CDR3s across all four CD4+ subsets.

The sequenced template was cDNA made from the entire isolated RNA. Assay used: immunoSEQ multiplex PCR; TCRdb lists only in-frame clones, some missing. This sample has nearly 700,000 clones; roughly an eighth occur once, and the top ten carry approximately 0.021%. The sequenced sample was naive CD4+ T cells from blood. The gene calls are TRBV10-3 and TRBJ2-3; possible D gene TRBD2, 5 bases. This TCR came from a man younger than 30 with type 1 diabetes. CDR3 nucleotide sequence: TGTGCCATCAGTGGGGCGGACTCATCTTACACAGATACGCAGTATTTT. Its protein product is CAISGADSSYTDTQYF.